This T cell receptor beta chain was retrieved from a study of blood T cell repertoires in COVID-19. About the research overall: T cells, B-cell-depleted T cells, or PBMCs supplied cDNA or gDNA.

Using immunoSEQ multiplex PCR, the repertoire was profiled, and TCRdb retains in-frame clones only, with some absent. The repertoire holds under 100,000 clones, with roughly 92% as singletons. This CDR3 has 13 amino acids. Germline CDR1 reads MDHEN; CDR2 reads SYDVKM. Trimming left V 0 bases short and J 6 bases short, with 8 bases between. The chain uses TRBV28 and TRBJ1-1; D remains ambiguous. The material sequenced was peripheral blood. The receptor's source is a woman aged 55-70 years with active COVID-19. CDR3 sequence: CASSLWRQAEAFF. The CDR3 coding sequence is TGTGCCAGCAGTTTATGGCGACAAGCTGAAGCTTTCTTT.